The following is a TCR beta chain sequence with its context. The antigen remains undetermined. The data were taken from a study of cytomegalovirus exposure and HLA in healthy donors. Study-level points and caveats: With later analysis, a missense DCLRE1C variant became linked to TCR beta V- and J-gene trimming. Presence/absence analyses treated sequencing depth as roughly uniform across donors. Some V segments could not be told apart, so they were left out, TRBV6-2 and TRBV6-3 among them.

This CDR3 is built from 17 residues. The V gene's germline CDR1 is LGHNA and CDR2 YSLEER. The V end was cut by 1 base, the J end by 0 bases, with 13 bases between. It was with 60 Vbeta and 13 Jbeta primers that the PCR ran. Produced via immunoSEQ multiplex PCR; TCRdb's table is partial and in-frame only. The sample holds roughly 170,000 clones, 84% seen once. This sequence was found in a young man in good health and CMV-seronegative. The J gene is TRBJ1-3, the V gene TRBV4-3; no reliable D call. Sequencing input: PBMCs. DNA for the CDR3: TGCGCCAGCAGCCAAGGAGCCTCTACGATCTCTGGAAACACCATATATTTT. Translated: CASSQGASTISGNTIYF.